Following are 18 T cell receptor beta chains from one sample sequenced in a study of cytomegalovirus exposure and HLA in healthy donors. The PCR had 60 Vbeta and 13 Jbeta primers. Some clones are missing from TCRdb's copy, which holds only in-frame ones; the method was immunoSEQ multiplex PCR. The data hold 150,000 to 200,000 clones, with about three quarters observed a single time. The specimen sequenced was PBMCs. These receptor sequences come from a female donor in good health and CMV-seronegative.

The rearrangement uses TRBV30 and TRBJ1-2, with a possible D match to TRBD1 (6 bases). Trimming shortened V by 2 bases and J by 8 bases, and 15 bases separated the two germline ends. CDR1 and CDR2 (germline): GTSNPN, SVGIG (reference sequence). The CDR3 length is 13 residues. The CDR3 DNA follows: TGTGCCTGGAGTTTCTTGGACAGTTTCGGCTACACCTTC. The encoded protein is CAWSFLDSFGYTF.

V usage is TRBV19 and J usage is TRBJ2-7; 7 bases map to TRBD2. Germline V gives CDR1 LNHDA, CDR2 SQIVND (reference sequence). CDR3 length equals 12 residues. J was trimmed by 4 bases and V by 4 bases; bases with no gene match: 1. CDR3 nucleotides: TGTGCCAGTAGTAGTAGCGGGTACGAGCAGTACTTC. Translation gives CASSSSGYEQYF. Complete variable domain (other parts from reference TRBV19 and TRBJ2-7): DGGITQSPKYLFRKEGQNVTLSCEQNLNHDAMYWYRQDPGQGLRLIYYSQIVNDFQKGDIAEGYSVSREKKESFPLTVTSAQKNPTAFYLCASSSSGYEQYFGPGTRLTVT.

The chain carries TRBV6-1 and TRBJ1-1; D unclear. Germline V gene sequence: CDR1 MNHNS, CDR2 SASEGT. CDR3 length: 11 amino acids. This CDR3 is CVLGSGTEAFF. Here the CDR3 DNA reads TGTGTCCTTGGATCGGGCACTGAAGCTTTCTTT.

This clone was recorded a few times. This chain connects TRBV19 to TRBJ2-5; 7 bases are shared with TRBD2. V shed 0 bases and J 1 base; nucleotides not matched to a gene: 2. Germline CDR1 reads LNHDA; CDR2 reads SQIVND (reference sequence). This CDR3 spans 15 amino acids. Written as DNA, the CDR3 is TGTGCCAGTAGTATAGAGGCTAGCGGCCAAGAGACCCAGTACTTC. Amino acid sequence: CASSIEASGQETQYF.

This sequence joins TRBV5-1 and TRBJ2-7, with a possible D match to TRBD2 (5 bases). The germline gives CDR1 SGHRS, CDR2 YFSETQ. CDR3 length equals 14 residues. The V end lost 0 bases, the J end lost 2 bases, and 9 bases lay between the germline ends. CDR3 coding DNA: TGCGCCAGCAGCTTGGACCCGGGGACCTACGAGCAGTACTTC. Residues: CASSLDPGTYEQYF.

Worth noting for this clone: One end of the junction fails to match germline, which may point to a read error. In nucleotides, the CDR3 is TGTTCCAGCAGCCCTAGGTGGTCGGGGACTGGAAACACCATATATTTT. Translation gives CSSSPRWSGTGNTIYF. The V gene is TRBV7-9, the J gene TRBJ1-3; D uncertain. This CDR3 has 16 residues. CDR1 is SEHNR, CDR2 FQNEAQ, per germline (reference sequence).

This chain joins TRBV27 and TRBJ2-7; D not certain. Germline V gene data show CDR1 as MNHEY and CDR2 as SMNVEV (reference sequence). Trimming took off 3 bases at V and 0 bases at J, with 12 bases between the two ends. The CDR3 contains 15 residues. CDR3 sequence: CASSLRDLNSYEQYF. DNA of the CDR3: TGTGCCAGCAGTTTGAGAGATCTGAACTCCTACGAGCAGTACTTC.

The chain joins TRBV9 to TRBJ1-2; 7 bases line up with TRBD1. CDR1 and CDR2 from the germline V gene are SGDLS and YYNGEE. The CDR3 covers 15 residues. V lost 0 bases to trimming and J lost 5 bases; unmatched junction nucleotides: 7. CDR3 DNA: TGTGCCAGCAGCGTAGGTAGGACAGGTGATTATGGCTACACCTTC. Translating gives CASSVGRTGDYGYTF.

This rearrangement joins TRBV18 to TRBJ1-1; 7 bases line up with TRBD1. CDR1 is KGHSH and CDR2 is LQKENI in the germline V gene. CDR3 length: 14 amino acids. The ends lost 5 bases at V and 7 bases at J; junction bases unmatched: 10. This CDR3 reads CASSGNRGWNEAFF. CDR3 DNA sequence: TGTGCCAGCTCAGGGAACAGGGGATGGAATGAAGCTTTCTTT.

This clone has just a few counts. The chain combines TRBV5-1 with TRBJ2-1, with a weak D call TRBD1 (6 bases). This CDR3 contains 15 residues. Germline V gene data show CDR1 as SGHRS and CDR2 as YFSETQ. V shed 3 bases and J shed 0 bases, with 10 bases lying between them. The CDR3 bases are TGCGCCAGCAGCTACCGGGACAACTCCTACAATGAGCAGTTCTTC. This translates into CASSYRDNSYNEQFF.

The V call is TRBV4-1, the J call TRBJ1-6; 9 bases align to TRBD1. The length of the CDR3 is 16 residues. J lost 7 bases, V lost 4 bases, and 8 bases had no gene match. Germline V lookup: CDR1 MGHRA, CDR2 YSYEKL. The chain's CDR3 is CASSPRDRELNSPLHF. CDR3 nucleotides: TGCGCCAGCAGCCCCCGGGACAGGGAACTGAATTCACCCCTCCACTTT.

The chain carries TRBV5-1 and TRBJ2-3; 9 nucleotides align to TRBD2. The CDR3 is made up of 17 amino acids. The J segment lost 0 bases and the V segment lost 4 bases, leaving 9 bases of the junction unmatched. The germline V gene encodes CDR1 SGHRS and CDR2 YFSETQ. CDR3 region: CASSIRTSAISTDTQYF. CDR3 in DNA: TGCGCCAGCAGCATAAGGACTAGCGCGATTAGCACAGATACGCAGTATTTT.

This sequence joins TRBV5-1 and TRBJ1-1; D not certain. The CDR3 runs to 13 residues. V was shortened by 0 bases and J by 8 bases, with 11 bases between the two germline ends. The germline V gene has CDR1 SGHRS and CDR2 YFSETQ. The CDR3 DNA sequence: TGCGCCAGCAGCTTGGTTACCGGGAAAGAAGCTTTCTTT. This translates into CASSLVTGKEAFF. The entire variable domain, with the rest obtained from reference TRBV5-1 and TRBJ1-1, is as follows: KAGVTQTPRYLIKTRGQQVTLSCSPISGHRSVSWYQQTPGQGLQFLFEYFSETQRNKGNFPGRFSGRQFSNSRSEMNVSTLELGDSALYLCASSLVTGKEAFFGQGTRLTVV.

V usage is TRBV7-9 and J usage is TRBJ1-3; 8 bases are a match to TRBD1. Germline CDR1 is SEHNR and CDR2 is FQNEAQ (reference sequence). After removal of 5 bases from V and 6 bases from J, the junction contained 6 bases not matched to a gene. The CDR3 runs to 14 residues. CDR3 sequence (DNA): TGTGCCAGCAGCCCAACAGGGGGGGAAAACACCATATATTTT. Amino acids: CASSPTGGENTIYF.

This clone showed up just a few times. The V gene is TRBV7-3, the J gene TRBJ2-2, with 10 bases aligning to TRBD2. Trimming at V came to 5 bases and at J to 2 bases, leaving 5 bases not matched to a gene. Germline CDR1 SGHTA, CDR2 FQGTGA. CDR3 size: 16 residues. The CDR3 nucleotides are TGTGCCAGCAGCCCGAAGCGGGGGGGCAACACCGGGGAGCTGTTTTTT. Amino acid sequence: CASSPKRGGNTGELFF.

This clone was detected only a few times. This chain links TRBV19 with TRBJ1-1, with TRBD1 as a possible D gene (6 bases). Trimming cost V 0 bases and J 1 base, with 12 bases left between them. The germline V gene has CDR1 LNHDA and CDR2 SQIVND (reference sequence). The CDR3 is 16 amino acids. CDR3 DNA sequence: TGTGCCAGTAGTATAGAGAAGGGGGGGAGGAACACTGAAGCTTTCTTT. Protein sequence: CASSIEKGGRNTEAFF.

This chain connects TRBV7-2 to TRBJ2-7; D possibly corresponds to TRBD1 (7 bases). The CDR3 sequence is 14 residues long. CDR1 and CDR2 (germline): SGHTA, FQGNSA. Trimming removed 2 bases from V and 5 bases from J, with 13 bases in between. This CDR3 reads CASSLSGGTDEQYF. CDR3 in DNA: TGTGCCAGCAGCTTATCTGGCGGGACAGACGAGCAGTACTTC.

This chain uses TRBV28 with TRBJ1-6; 7 nucleotides agree with TRBD1. CDR1 and CDR2 from the germline V gene are MDHEN and SYDVKM. This CDR3 is built from 16 residues. J lost 3 bases, V lost 6 bases, and 8 bases had no gene match. Written as DNA, the CDR3 is TGTGCCAGCAGGTCCCCGGGGGACAGCTATAATTCACCCCTCCACTTT. Translation: CASRSPGDSYNSPLHF.